A selection of T cell receptor beta chains follows, all from one sample in a study of early T cells in non-severe SARS-CoV-2 infection. TCRdb analysed the 5' RACE reads with MiXCR anew, one entry per CDR3 protein. Among roughly 18,000 distinct CDR3 sequences, 4.5% to 6.5% were seen once, and the ten largest hold just under 6.5%. The sample comprised whole blood. These receptors were taken from an adult who was a healthcare worker with PCR-confirmed SARS-CoV-2 infection or an uninfected control (not recorded which). Both conserved end residues are part of each CDR3. D genes are given only for firm matches. Expanded clones are given a class, and other clones once, few, many or no size at all.

cdr3_nt cdr3_aa d_call v_call clone_size j_call
TGCAGTGCTAGAGGGGCAGGGCGATTTAATGAAAAACTGTTTTTT CSARGAGRFNEKLFF NA TRBV20-1 medium-sized TRBJ1-4
TGCGCCAGCAGCTTGGCGGGGATGGGGCGTTCACCCCTCCACTTT CASSLAGMGRSPLHF NA TRBV5-1 few TRBJ1-6
TGTGCCAGCAGCGTAGACAGGTTCTCCTACGAGCAGTACTTC CASSVDRFSYEQYF NA TRBV7-9 many TRBJ2-7
TGTGCCACCAGTAGTGACAGCACAGATACGCAGTATTTT CATSSDSTDTQYF NA TRBV24-1 many TRBJ2-3
TGTGCCAGCAGGGGGGGAAGATTCGAACAATCAAGCGGTACGCAGTATTTT CASRGGRFEQSSGTQYF NA TRBV28 many TRBJ2-3
TGTGCCAGCAGTTTGGATAGCGGGAATCCCTACGAGCAGTACTTC CASSLDSGNPYEQYF TRBD2 TRBV27 NA TRBJ2-7
TGTGCCTGGATCTCACCTTACCATCCCAGGGTGAACACCGGGGAGCTGTTTTTT CAWISPYHPRVNTGELFF NA TRBV30 medium-sized TRBJ2-2
TGCGCCAGCAGCTCCAGCTTCGGACGGGGCTACACCTTC CASSSSFGRGYTF NA TRBV5-1 many TRBJ1-2
TGCAGTGCGCGAGGGCAGAGCTCCTACAATGAGCAGTTCTTC CSARGQSSYNEQFF NA TRBV20-1 many TRBJ2-1
TGTGCCAGCAGCATGGGGGGGTTGAGCTACGAGCAGTACTTC CASSMGGLSYEQYF TRBD2 TRBV12-3/TRBV12-4 medium-sized TRBJ2-7
TGTGCCAGCAGTGAGGCGGGAGTAAACACAGATACGCAGTATTTT CASSEAGVNTDTQYF TRBD2 TRBV28 few TRBJ2-3
TGTGCCAGCAGTTTAGGGGGCGGATTATACTATGGCTACACCTTC CASSLGGGLYYGYTF NA TRBV12-3/TRBV12-4 many TRBJ1-2
TGTGCCAGCAGCCTCCCCGGGCCCCCGAACACTGAAGCTTTCTTT CASSLPGPPNTEAFF NA TRBV5-5 many TRBJ1-1
TGTGCCAGCAGCCCTAGCGGGAGGGCCTGGGATACGCAGTATTTT CASSPSGRAWDTQYF TRBD2 TRBV6-5 NA TRBJ2-3
TGTGCCAGCAGTAGACAAGGACTAGGAGAGCAGTACTTC CASSRQGLGEQYF TRBD2 TRBV6-1 NA TRBJ2-7
TGTGCCAGCAGTCCCAGACTAGCAGTCCACGAGCAGTACTTC CASSPRLAVHEQYF TRBD2 TRBV11-2 many TRBJ2-7
TGTGCCAGCAGCTTGGGGACGGGATTGACCTACAATGAGCAGTTCTTC CASSLGTGLTYNEQFF NA TRBV5-5 few TRBJ2-1
TGTGCCTCCGGGGAAAAGGCTATGGTTGGTACGCAGTATTTT CASGEKAMVGTQYF NA TRBV10-3 many TRBJ2-3
TGTGCCAGCAGTGAAGCTTTCTCTGGGGCCAACGTCCTGACTTTC CASSEAFSGANVLTF NA TRBV6-1 medium-sized TRBJ2-6
TGTGCCAGCAGTTTCAGGCCAGCCCCCGGAGATACGCAGTATTTT CASSFRPAPGDTQYF NA TRBV27 many TRBJ2-3
TGCAGTGCTACCCTCGGACTAGCGGGAGTATTCGAGCAGTTCTTC CSATLGLAGVFEQFF TRBD2 TRBV20-1 many TRBJ2-1
TGTGCCAGCAGCTTACCGGGGGGAGTGTCTGATTCCTACAATGAGCAGTTCTTC CASSLPGGVSDSYNEQFF TRBD2 TRBV7-9 medium-sized TRBJ2-1
TGTGCCAGCAGTTTAAAGCCGGGACAGGGTAGCCACGAGCAGTACTTC CASSLKPGQGSHEQYF TRBD1 TRBV12-3/TRBV12-4 many TRBJ2-7
TGTGCCAGCAGTCCGAGACTAGCGGGAGTCACAGATACGCAGTATTTT CASSPRLAGVTDTQYF TRBD2 TRBV28 many TRBJ2-3
TGTGCCAGCAGCCAAGCGGGACTAGCCCCTTACAATGAGCAGTTCTTC CASSQAGLAPYNEQFF NA TRBV3-2 many TRBJ2-1
TGCGCCAGCAGCAGGGACAAGTCGCATGGCCAAGAGACCCAGTACTTC CASSRDKSHGQETQYF NA TRBV5-1 few TRBJ2-5
TGCGCCAGCAGCTTGCTGGGACTAGCGGGAGGAACCTACGAGCAGTACTTC CASSLLGLAGGTYEQYF TRBD2 TRBV5-1 NA TRBJ2-7
TGTGCCAGCACCACCGCCCTAGGACAGGGGCTTCAAGAGACCCAGTACTTC CASTTALGQGLQETQYF TRBD1 TRBV6-2/TRBV6-3 many TRBJ2-5
TGTGCCAGCATTAGGGGGGGATCCTACGAGCAGTACTTC CASIRGGSYEQYF NA TRBV6-2/TRBV6-3 few TRBJ2-7
TGTGCCAGCAGTTTAAGTCAGCTAGCACGCAATGAGCAGTTCTTC CASSLSQLARNEQFF NA TRBV28 medium-sized TRBJ2-1
TGTGCCAGCAGTTCCCGACAGGGCGCGGGTGAAAAACTGTTTTTT CASSSRQGAGEKLFF TRBD1 TRBV12-3/TRBV12-4 many TRBJ1-4